These T cell receptor beta chains were read from a single sample in a study of early T cells in non-severe SARS-CoV-2 infection. Each CDR3 protein gets one entry after TCRdb re-called the 5' RACE reads with MiXCR. This table has about 40,000 distinct CDR3 sequences, about 8% appearing once. The specimen was whole blood, collected at baseline. Receptor source: an adult who was a healthcare worker with PCR-confirmed SARS-CoV-2 infection or an uninfected control (not recorded which). The conserved cysteine and the conserved F or W are not part of the CDR3 here.

CDR3: SARVGRGDSPLH; J: TRBJ1-6; V: TRBV20-1
CDR3: ASSLGQESYGYT; J: TRBJ1-2; V: TRBV5-1
CDR3: ASVASGVDTQY; J: TRBJ2-3; V: TRBV10-2
CDR3: ASSWDRDQTQY; J: TRBJ2-5; V: TRBV19
CDR3: ASRRPRGRNPGYGYT; J: TRBJ1-2; V: TRBV7-7
CDR3: STDSGQGETQY; J: TRBJ2-5; V: TRBV20-1
CDR3: ASSPLQRGNQETQY; J: TRBJ2-5; V: TRBV4-1
CDR3: ATGTGGSSMNTEAF; J: TRBJ1-1; V: TRBV6-6
CDR3: ASSWVNTGELF; J: TRBJ2-2; V: TRBV12-3/TRBV12-4
CDR3: ASSPDSTGELF; J: TRBJ2-2; V: TRBV12-3/TRBV12-4
CDR3: ASSLAGTSNQPQH; J: TRBJ1-5; V: TRBV7-9
CDR3: ASSASGGSYNEQF; J: TRBJ2-1; V: TRBV6-4
CDR3: ASSLAGRGVSDEQF; J: TRBJ2-1; V: TRBV7-2
CDR3: DSSYSSGSSTDTQY; J: TRBJ2-3; V: TRBV6-2/TRBV6-3
CDR3: ASSSTGSEAF; J: TRBJ1-1; V: TRBV5-1
CDR3: ASSISDSSHQPQH; J: TRBJ1-5; V: TRBV11-2
CDR3: ATGTGTSGANVLT; J: TRBJ2-6; V: TRBV25-1
CDR3: ASSLTASEETQY; J: TRBJ2-5; V: TRBV7-9
CDR3: ASSPPGLNTEAF; J: TRBJ1-1; V: TRBV4-1
CDR3: ASSPKRTSYNEQF; J: TRBJ2-1; V: TRBV6-5
CDR3: ASSPGRSDNSPLH; J: TRBJ1-6; V: TRBV28
CDR3: ASSPAGTSGFRWY; J: TRBJ2-7; V: TRBV12-3/TRBV12-4
CDR3: AIRTGAAYEQY; J: TRBJ2-7; V: TRBV10-3
CDR3: ASSLGLDYGYT; J: TRBJ1-2; V: TRBV14
CDR3: ASSSLFSGGTDTQY; J: TRBJ2-3; V: TRBV7-9
CDR3: ASSTRTGADTQY; J: TRBJ2-3; V: TRBV10-1
CDR3: ASSSRQITDTQY; J: TRBJ2-3; V: TRBV6-2/TRBV6-3
CDR3: ASSEALQGSYGYT; J: TRBJ1-2; V: TRBV6-1
CDR3: ASSRNWPGELF; J: TRBJ2-2; V: TRBV6-5
CDR3: SARTPTGGRYNEQF; J: TRBJ2-1; V: TRBV20-1
CDR3: ASSPRDIQY; J: TRBJ2-4; V: TRBV12-3/TRBV12-4
CDR3: AISEGVVAEAF; J: TRBJ1-1; V: TRBV10-3
CDR3: ASREGQGPYEQY; J: TRBJ2-7; V: TRBV6-6
CDR3: ASSLLAGVRNEQF; J: TRBJ2-1; V: TRBV11-2
CDR3: ASSTTSWTGQNTEAF; J: TRBJ1-1; V: TRBV27
CDR3: SVPPGGGRDTQY; J: TRBJ2-3; V: TRBV29-1
CDR3: SVGRNSYEQY; J: TRBJ2-7; V: TRBV29-1
CDR3: ASRTGKGQSHFVAGGNTIY; J: TRBJ1-3; V: TRBV28
CDR3: ASSLWTGGEEVPPEAF; J: TRBJ1-1; V: TRBV12-3/TRBV12-4
CDR3: ASRSSGNTIY; J: TRBJ1-3; V: TRBV25-1
CDR3: ASSQDVGFRQRF; J: TRBJ2-1; V: TRBV3-2
CDR3: ASSLVDGGQRGTQY; J: TRBJ2-5; V: TRBV11-2
CDR3: AWRRSGEAF; J: TRBJ1-1; V: TRBV30
CDR3: SARASANTQY; J: TRBJ2-3; V: TRBV20-1
CDR3: ASSPGDGNQPQH; J: TRBJ1-5; V: TRBV18
CDR3: ASSPQKGYGETQY; J: TRBJ2-5; V: TRBV12-3/TRBV12-4
CDR3: ATTKSANTGELF; J: TRBJ2-2; V: TRBV15
CDR3: ASSESGTVNEQF; J: TRBJ2-1; V: TRBV6-1
CDR3: SVEDLEGVAGELF; J: TRBJ2-2; V: TRBV29-1
CDR3: SADRDTDTQY; J: TRBJ2-3; V: TRBV20-1
CDR3: ASSALDREGTDTQY; J: TRBJ2-3; V: TRBV5-4
CDR3: ASSLGSGGARETQY; J: TRBJ2-5; V: TRBV7-7
CDR3: ASRSGTGNPDTQY; J: TRBJ2-3; V: TRBV5-6
CDR3: AIRASGTNNEQF; J: TRBJ2-1; V: TRBV10-3
CDR3: ASSQVGGTEAF; J: TRBJ1-1; V: TRBV4-3